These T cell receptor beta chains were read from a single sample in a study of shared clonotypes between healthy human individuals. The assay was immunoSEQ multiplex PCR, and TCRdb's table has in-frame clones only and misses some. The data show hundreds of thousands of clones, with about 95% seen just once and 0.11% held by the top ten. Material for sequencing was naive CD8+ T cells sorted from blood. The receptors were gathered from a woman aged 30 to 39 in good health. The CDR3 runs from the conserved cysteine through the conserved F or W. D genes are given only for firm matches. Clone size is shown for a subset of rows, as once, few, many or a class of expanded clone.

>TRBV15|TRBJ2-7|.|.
CATSSGGKRYEQYF
TGTGCCACCAGCAGTGGCGGGAAGAGGTACGAGCAGTACTTC
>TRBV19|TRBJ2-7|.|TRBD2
CASSILGTSVEQYF
TGTGCCAGTAGTATTTTGGGGACTAGCGTCGAGCAGTACTTC
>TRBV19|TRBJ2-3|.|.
CASSKRAYTDTQYF
TGTGCCAGTAGTAAGCGGGCCTACACAGATACGCAGTATTTT
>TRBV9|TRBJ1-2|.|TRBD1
CASSVGGDRGGYTF
TGTGCCAGCAGCGTAGGCGGAGACAGGGGAGGCTACACCTTC
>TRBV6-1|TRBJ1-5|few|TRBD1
CASRGQGDQPQHF
TGTGCCAGCAGGGGACAGGGGGACCAGCCCCAGCATTTT
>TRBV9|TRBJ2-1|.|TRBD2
CASSVGTSGNEQFF
TGTGCCAGCAGCGTAGGGACTAGCGGTAATGAGCAGTTCTTC
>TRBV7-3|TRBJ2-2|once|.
CASSRTGLVGNTGELFF
TGTGCCAGCAGTCGAACCGGACTGGTCGGGAACACCGGGGAGCTGTTTTTT
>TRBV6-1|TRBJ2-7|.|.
CASSEALPWDYEQYF
TGTGCCAGCAGTGAAGCGCTTCCGTGGGACTACGAGCAGTACTTC
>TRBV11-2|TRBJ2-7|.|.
CASSSSYEQYF
TGTGCCAGCAGCTCCTCCTACGAGCAGTACTTC
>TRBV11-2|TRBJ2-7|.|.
CASSLEGQRSSYEQYF
TGTGCCAGCAGCTTAGAAGGACAGAGATCCTCCTACGAGCAGTACTTC
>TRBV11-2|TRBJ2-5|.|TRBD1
CASSPGTEETQYF
TGTGCCAGCAGCCCCGGGACAGAAGAGACCCAGTACTTC
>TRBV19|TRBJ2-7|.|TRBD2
CASSITSVTYEQYF
TGTGCCAGTAGTATAACTAGCGTCACCTACGAGCAGTACTTC
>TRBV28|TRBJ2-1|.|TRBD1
CASSSGQGVYNEQFF
TGTGCCAGCAGTTCTGGACAGGGCGTCTACAATGAGCAGTTCTTC
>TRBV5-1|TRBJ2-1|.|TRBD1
CASSSPPRDSNEQFF
TGCGCCAGCAGCTCCCCCCCCCGGGACAGCAATGAGCAGTTCTTC
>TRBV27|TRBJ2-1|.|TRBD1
CASSLSPGTDYNEQFF
TGTGCCAGCAGTTTAAGCCCCGGGACAGACTACAATGAGCAGTTCTTC
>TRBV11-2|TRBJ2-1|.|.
CASSPPWRHEQFF
TGTGCCAGCAGCCCCCCGTGGCGGCATGAGCAGTTCTTC
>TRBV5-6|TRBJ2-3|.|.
CASSFGTDTQYF
TGTGCCAGCAGCTTTGGCACAGATACGCAGTATTTT
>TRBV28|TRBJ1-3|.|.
CASSFYRGASGNTIYF
TGTGCCAGCAGTTTTTACCGGGGCGCCTCTGGAAACACCATATATTTT
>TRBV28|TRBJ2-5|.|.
CASRRDSYETQYF
TGTGCCAGCAGAAGAGACAGTTACGAGACCCAGTACTTC
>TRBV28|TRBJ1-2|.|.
CASSFPLRGVYGYTF
TGTGCCAGCAGTTTCCCCTTGAGGGGTGTCTATGGCTACACCTTC
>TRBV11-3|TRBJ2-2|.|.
CASSLVTTGELFF
TGTGCCAGCAGCTTAGTTACTACCGGGGAGCTGTTTTTT
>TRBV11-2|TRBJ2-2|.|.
CASSLGLKGRTGELFF
TGTGCCAGCAGCTTAGGATTAAAGGGACGTACCGGGGAGCTGTTTTTT
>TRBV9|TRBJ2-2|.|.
CASSAGGKTGELFF
TGTGCCAGCAGCGCCGGTGGAAAGACCGGGGAGCTGTTTTTT
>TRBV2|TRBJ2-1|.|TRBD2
CASNAGEYNEQFF
TGTGCCAGCAATGCGGGGGAATACAATGAGCAGTTCTTC
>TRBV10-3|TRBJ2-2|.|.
CAISESDSYTGELFF
TGTGCCATCAGTGAGTCGGACTCATACACCGGGGAGCTGTTTTTT
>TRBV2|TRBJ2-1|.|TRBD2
CASNLDRDEASGREDYNEQFF
TGTGCCAGCAATCTAGACAGGGATGAGGCTAGCGGGAGAGAAGACTACAATGAGCAGTTCTTC
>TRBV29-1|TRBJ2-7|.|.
CSVGGRSGPYEQYF
TGCAGCGTTGGGGGTAGGAGCGGGCCTTACGAGCAGTACTTC
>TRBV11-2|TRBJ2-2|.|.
CASSSDVTGELFF
TGTGCCAGCAGCTCGGACGTAACCGGGGAGCTGTTTTTT
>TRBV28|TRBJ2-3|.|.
CASCAVSTDTQYF
TGTGCCAGCTGTGCGGTAAGCACAGATACGCAGTATTTT
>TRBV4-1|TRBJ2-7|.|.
CASSQARGHEQYF
TGCGCCAGCAGCCAAGCGAGGGGTCACGAGCAGTACTTC
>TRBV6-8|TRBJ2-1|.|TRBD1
CASSYKRQGSYNEQFF
TGTGCCAGCAGTTACAAAAGACAGGGATCTTACAATGAGCAGTTCTTC
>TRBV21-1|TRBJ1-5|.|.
CARTFYQPQHF
TGTGCCAGGACTTTCTATCAGCCCCAGCATTTT
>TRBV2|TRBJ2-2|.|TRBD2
CASTFLAGGKNGELFF
TGTGCCAGCACCTTCCTAGCGGGTGGTAAAAACGGGGAGCTGTTTTTT
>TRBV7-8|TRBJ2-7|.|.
CASSLGTGYEQYF
TGTGCCAGCAGCTTAGGCACGGGATACGAGCAGTACTTC
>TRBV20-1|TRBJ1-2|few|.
CSARIVRGYTF
TGCAGTGCTAGGATTGTAAGGGGCTACACCTTC
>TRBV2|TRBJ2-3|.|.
CASSERGIPTDTQYF
TGTGCCAGCAGTGAACGCGGGATACCGACAGATACGCAGTATTTT
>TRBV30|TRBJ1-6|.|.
CAWSEMGNSPLHF
TGTGCCTGGAGCGAAATGGGTAATTCACCCCTCCACTTT
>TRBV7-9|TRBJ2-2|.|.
CASSLSNTGELFF
TGTGCCAGCAGCTTGAGCAATACCGGGGAGCTGTTTTTT
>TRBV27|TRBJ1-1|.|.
CASSLYQGSEAFF
TGTGCCAGCAGTCTATACCAGGGTTCTGAAGCTTTCTTT
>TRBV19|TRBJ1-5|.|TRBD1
CASSWGTDNQPQHF
TGTGCCAGTAGTTGGGGGACAGATAATCAGCCCCAGCATTTT
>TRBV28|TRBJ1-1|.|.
CASRNGQNYLTEAFF
TGTGCCAGCAGGAACGGACAGAACTACCTCACTGAAGCTTTCTTT
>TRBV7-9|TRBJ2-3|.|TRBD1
CASSRGGSTDTQYF
TGTGCCAGCAGCAGAGGGGGCAGCACAGATACGCAGTATTTT
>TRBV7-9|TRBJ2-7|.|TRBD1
CASSTDRVEQYF
TGTGCCAGCAGCACGGACAGGGTCGAGCAGTACTTC
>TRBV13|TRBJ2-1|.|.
CASSLEGVADEQFF
TGTGCCAGCAGCTTAGAAGGTGTGGCTGATGAGCAGTTCTTC
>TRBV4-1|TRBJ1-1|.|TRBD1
CASSYRTGGQAEAFF
TGCGCCAGCAGCTACCGGACAGGGGGTCAGGCTGAAGCTTTCTTT
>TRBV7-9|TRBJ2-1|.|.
CASSLVGNGEQFF
TGTGCCAGCAGCTTAGTTGGGAACGGTGAGCAGTTCTTC
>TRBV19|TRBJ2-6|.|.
CASTVGSLGANVLTF
TGTGCCAGTACGGTAGGGTCACTCGGGGCCAACGTCCTGACTTTC